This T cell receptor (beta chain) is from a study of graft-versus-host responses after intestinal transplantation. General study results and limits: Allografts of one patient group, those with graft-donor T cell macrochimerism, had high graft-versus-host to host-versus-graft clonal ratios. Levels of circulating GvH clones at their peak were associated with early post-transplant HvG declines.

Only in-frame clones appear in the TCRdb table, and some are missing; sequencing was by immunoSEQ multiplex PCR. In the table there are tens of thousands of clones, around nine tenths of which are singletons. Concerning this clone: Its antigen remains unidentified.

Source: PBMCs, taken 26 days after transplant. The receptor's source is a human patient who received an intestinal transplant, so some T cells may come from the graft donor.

CDR3 sequence reads: CASRGAGVGEQFF. The CDR3 DNA reads TGTGCCAGCAGAGGGGCAGGGGTGGGTGAGCAGTTCTTC. The rearrangement joins TRBV25-1 to TRBJ2-1; D perhaps matches TRBD1 (6 bases). Trimming left V 6 bases short and J 9 bases short, with 15 bases between. This CDR3 is 13 amino acids long. Germline V gene sequence: CDR1 MGHDK, CDR2 SYGVNS.